Included here is one T cell receptor beta chain sequence, with context. This entry comes from a study of CD8 T cells in Susac syndrome. Sequencing of TCR beta was performed on blood CD8+ T cells and on blood CD4+ T cells. V shed 6 bases, J shed 1 base, and the junction held 9 bases outside the gene matches. Germline-derived CDR1 and CDR2 are DFQATT and SNEGSKA (reference sequence). The CDR3 contains 15 residues. A quantity of about 0.45 to 1 ug RNA underwent reverse transcription using random hexamers. TCRdb re-called the immunoSEQ multiplex PCR reads through MiXCR, storing one row per CDR3 protein. The data hold about 300,000 distinct CDR3 sequences, with over 75% observed a single time.

This receptor was obtained from a human donor with multiple sclerosis. The sequenced material came from CD8+ T cells from PBMCs. This chain joins TRBV20-1 and TRBJ2-7; 10 bases are shared with TRBD2. CDR3 residues: CSAVSLAGVSYEQYF. Written as DNA, the CDR3 is TGCAGTGCCGTCTCCCTAGCGGGGGTTTCCTACGAGCAGTACTTC.